Listed below are T cell receptor beta chains from one sample, sequenced in a study of blood T cell repertoires in COVID-19. Method: immunoSEQ multiplex PCR; TCRdb's copy keeps in-frame clones and lacks some. The repertoire holds 190,000 or so clones, with about 86% as singletons. Sequenced material: peripheral blood. The receptors derive from a man in his fifties or sixties with active or convalescent COVID-19. CDR3s include the opening cysteine and the closing phenylalanine or tryptophan. The D gene is left open where the match is weak. Part of the rows lack a size; the others show once, few, many or a class for expanded clones.

>-|-|TRBV19|TRBJ2-7
TGTGCCAGTAGCGGCAGGGAATTC
CASSGREF
>-|TRBD1|TRBV30|TRBJ1-5
TGTGCCTGGGGGACAGGGGCAAATCAGCCCCAGCATTTT
CAWGTGANQPQHF
>-|TRBD1|TRBV10-3|TRBJ1-5
TGTGCCATCAAAGGACAGGGTGATCAGCCCCAGCATTTT
CAIKGQGDQPQHF
>-|TRBD2|TRBV10-3|TRBJ2-1
TGTGCCATCACCAGATCCGGGACTAGCGGGAGTTCTGAGCAGTTCTTC
CAITRSGTSGSSEQFF
>-|TRBD2|TRBV5-1|TRBJ2-7
TGCGCCAGCAGCCGCGCCTCCACTAGCGGGAGTTCCTACGAGCAGTACTTC
CASSRASTSGSSYEQYF
>-|-|TRBV27|TRBJ2-1
TGTGCCAGCAGTTTAGACAGTCCCTACAATGAGCAGTTCTTC
CASSLDSPYNEQFF
>-|TRBD2|TRBV7-2|TRBJ2-1
TGTGCCAGCAGCTTAGCGCCTACACTAGCGGGGGGGCGGGTTAAGTTCTTC
CASSLAPTLAGGRVKFF
>-|-|TRBV4-1|TRBJ2-7
TGCGCCAGCAGCCAAGATAGGGATCCCGGGGGAGTGCAGGTATACGAGCAGTACTTC
CASSQDRDPGGVQVYEQYF
>-|-|TRBV11-3|TRBJ2-3
TGTGCCAGCAGCCCGGGCACAGATACGCAGTATTTT
CASSPGTDTQYF
>few|TRBD2|TRBV6-5|TRBJ2-5
TGTGCCAGCAGTTCAGTAGCGGGAGCCCAAGAGACCCAGTACTTC
CASSSVAGAQETQYF
>-|-|TRBV24-1|TRBJ2-2
TGTGCCACCCGGGCCCCTACGCAAGGAGGAACCGGGGAGCTGTTTTTT
CATRAPTQGGTGELFF
>-|-|TRBV24-1|TRBJ2-5
TGTGCCACCAAAGGGGGGGGCCCAGGAGGGACCCAGTACTTC
CATKGGGPGGTQYF
>-|-|TRBV19|TRBJ2-7
TGTGCCAGTAGTATACGTAGCGGCTCCTACGAGCAGTACTTC
CASSIRSGSYEQYF
>once|-|TRBV27|TRBJ1-1
TGTGCCAGCAGTTTTAAACCGGGGTCAAAACTATCTTGGTGGTACACTGAAGCTTTCTTT
CASSFKPGSKLSWWYTEAFF
>-|TRBD1|TRBV27|TRBJ1-2
TGTGCCAGCAGTCTCAGACAGGGATTAGGCTATGGCTACACCTTC
CASSLRQGLGYGYTF
>-|-|TRBV19|TRBJ2-1
TGTGCCAGTAGGGGGGGAACCGATTCATACAATGAGCAGTTCTTC
CASRGGTDSYNEQFF
>-|-|TRBV6-5|TRBJ1-5
TGTGCCAGCAGCAGAGGGATACCCAATCAGCCCCAGCATTTT
CASSRGIPNQPQHF
>-|-|TRBV7-2|TRBJ2-7
TGTGCCAGCAGCTTACGGGGGACGGGGTACAGCTCCTACGAGCAGTACTTC
CASSLRGTGYSSYEQYF
>few|TRBD1|TRBV19|TRBJ1-6
TGTGCCAGTAGTATCCGGGACAGGGGTTCACCCCTCCACTTT
CASSIRDRGSPLHF
>-|-|TRBV11-2|TRBJ2-7
TGTGCCAGCAGCCCACAACACGAGCAGTACTTC
CASSPQHEQYF
>-|-|TRBV11-3|TRBJ2-3
TGTGCCAGCAGCTTAGCCCAGAATGAAGATACGCAGTATTTT
CASSLAQNEDTQYF
>-|-|TRBV5-6|TRBJ1-1
TGTGCCAGCAGCCAAGGTTGGGAAGGACAGGAAGCTTTCTTT
CASSQGWEGQEAFF
>-|TRBD1|TRBV27|TRBJ1-1
TGTGCCAGCAGCCCGGGTACAGGGGACCCTGAAGCTTTCTTT
CASSPGTGDPEAFF
>-|-|TRBV25-1|TRBJ2-3
TGTGCCAGCCGTATATTGGATACGCAGTATTTT
CASRILDTQYF
>once|TRBD1|TRBV6-2/TRBV6-3|TRBJ1-2
TGTGCCAGCAGTTCCACCCGACCCCGGGACAGGGGGACATTCGGCTACACCTTC
CASSSTRPRDRGTFGYTF
>-|-|TRBV21-1|TRBJ2-7
TGTGCCAGCAGCATTGCCGGACATTACGAGCAGTACTTC
CASSIAGHYEQYF
>-|-|TRBV11-2|TRBJ1-1
TGTGCCAGCAGCTTAGCGGGGGTGAACACTGAAGCTTTCTTT
CASSLAGVNTEAFF
>-|-|TRBV7-2|TRBJ1-1
TGTGCCAGCAGCTTAGCGGCGACAGGGAACACTGAAGCTTTCTTT
CASSLAATGNTEAFF
>-|TRBD1|TRBV30|TRBJ1-5
TGTGCCTGGAGCCACAGGGGTTATAGCAATCAGCCCCAGCATTTT
CAWSHRGYSNQPQHF
>-|-|TRBV7-9|TRBJ1-1
TGTGCCAGCAGCTACCCGGGACAATGGGCTGAAGCTTTCTTT
CASSYPGQWAEAFF
>-|-|TRBV7-8|TRBJ2-3
TGTGCCAGCAGCCTATTAGGTGGGAGGCAAGGAACAGATACGCAGTATTTT
CASSLLGGRQGTDTQYF
>few|TRBD1|TRBV6-5|TRBJ1-5
TGTGCCAGCAGGTCGACAGGGATCAATCAGCCCCAGCATTTT
CASRSTGINQPQHF
>-|-|TRBV7-3|TRBJ1-2
TGTGCCAGCAGCTTAGGGGTGGGGCAGAACTATGGCTACACCTTC
CASSLGVGQNYGYTF